The 32 T cell receptor beta chains below were found in one sample sequenced in a study of CD8 T cells in ankylosing spondylitis. These receptors have no identified antigens. Study-wide points: Roughly eight highly homologous variants made up a TCR beta motif that seemed to typify ankylosing spondylitis blood.

TCRdb reanalysed the 5' RACE reads using MiXCR and keeps one entry per CDR3 protein. The table records 470,000 or so distinct CDR3 sequences, about 25% of them present only once. Sample: blood, either unsorted or a sorted T cell fraction (not recorded which). Every receptor here comes from a male donor with ankylosing spondylitis.

Only a few counts were recorded for this clonotype. The genes are TRBV19 and TRBJ2-1, with 7 bases lining up with TRBD2. Unmatched junction bases numbered 12, after V lost 4 bases and J lost 9 bases. Germline CDR1 LNHDA, CDR2 SQIVND (reference sequence). CDR3 size: 15 residues. The CDR3 nucleotides read TGTGCCAGTAGTACTACTAGCGACCCTGGGGGTGAGCAGTTCTTC. Translated, it gives CASSTTSDPGGEQFF.

This clonotype was seen a few times. The chain employs TRBV7-9 and TRBJ1-2, with D possibly being TRBD1 (5 bases). CDR1 and CDR2 (germline): SEHNR, FQNEAQ (reference sequence). The ends were cut back, 5 bases at V and 2 bases at J, with 12 bases in the middle. There are 14 residues in the CDR3. CDR3 nucleotides: TGTGCCAGCAGCGTAAGAGGGGACAACTATGGCTACACCTTC. Residues: CASSVRGDNYGYTF.

The chain uses TRBV28 and TRBJ2-7; TRBD2 agrees at 8 bases. The CDR3 is 16 amino acids. The junction had 9 bases not matched to a gene; V was cut back by 3 bases and J by 2 bases. In germline, CDR1 is MDHEN, CDR2 SYDVKM. The CDR3 DNA reads TGTGCCAGCAGTTTTTCATTAGCGGGGCTAACCTACGAGCAGTACTTC. Translated, it gives CASSFSLAGLTYEQYF.

The V and J genes are TRBV5-6 and TRBJ2-1; no firm D call. The V end was cut by 4 bases, the J end by 9 bases, with 20 bases between. Germline CDR1 reads SGHDT; CDR2 reads YYEEEE. The CDR3 has 15 amino acids. Here the CDR3 reads CASSLDPPRMGEQFF. The CDR3, as DNA: TGTGCCAGCAGCCTCGACCCCCCACGTATGGGTGAGCAGTTCTTC.

The genes are TRBV11-2 and TRBJ2-7; 12 positions match TRBD2. This CDR3 has 16 amino acids. In germline, CDR1 is SGHAT, CDR2 FQNNGV. The trim removed 5 bases at V and 2 bases at J, leaving 7 bases unmatched. The CDR3 bases are TGTGCCAGCAGCCCCCGCTGGACTAGCGGGACCTACGAGCAGTACTTC. Amino acids: CASSPRWTSGTYEQYF.

This chain uses TRBV24-1 with TRBJ2-3; TRBD2 is a possible D gene (6 bases). This CDR3 has 14 residues. Germline CDR1 is KGHDR and CDR2 is SFDVKD. V lost 10 bases and J lost 2, with 15 bases in between. CDR3 DNA sequence: TGTGCCACGGGCAGAGGGACTCACACAGATACGCAGTATTTT. Its protein is CATGRGTHTDTQYF.

This clonotype was detected a few times. The CDR3 reads CASSPSGTSGSYTGELFF. CDR3 nucleotides: TGTGCCAGCAGCCCTTCCGGGACTAGCGGGAGTTACACCGGGGAGCTGTTTTTT. J is TRBJ2-2 and V is TRBV3-1; 14 bases are a match to TRBD2. V was pared by 4 bases and J by 3 bases, with 7 bases of the junction left unmatched. The CDR3 spans 18 residues. CDR1 LGHDT and CDR2 YNNKEL come from the germline V gene (reference sequence).

The rearrangement uses TRBV12-3 or TRBV12-4 and TRBJ2-3; 16 nucleotides agree with TRBD2. The junction had 19 bases not matched to a gene; V was cut back by 6 bases and J by 7 bases. The CDR3 covers 20 residues. The CDR3 bases are TGTGCCAGCAGCCACGAGAGAAGGGGACTAGCGGGAGGGAAAGACAATACGCAGTATTTT. This gives the protein CASSHERRGLAGGKDNTQYF.

The CDR3 nucleotides are TGCAGTGCTAGGGCTTTGGTAGATACGCAGTATTTT. It encodes CSARALVDTQYF. This chain links TRBV20-1 with TRBJ2-3; D uncertain. This CDR3 region has 12 residues. The V gene's germline CDR1 is DFQATT and CDR2 SNEGSKA (reference sequence). V lost 3 bases, J lost 5 bases, and 9 bases lay in between.

Here the CDR3 reads CSAASQGAEKLFF. As DNA, the CDR3 is TGCAGTGCCGCCTCACAGGGGGCCGAAAAACTGTTTTTT. The chain couples TRBV20-1 to TRBJ1-4; 9 positions agree with TRBD1. The V gene's germline CDR1 is DFQATT and CDR2 SNEGSKA (reference sequence). This CDR3 has 13 residues. The junction had 7 bases not matched to a gene; V was cut back by 6 bases and J by 8 bases.

This clonotype was counted between two and nine times. J is TRBJ2-7 and V is TRBV27; D is undetermined. The germline CDR1 and CDR2 sequences are MNHEY and SMNVEV (reference sequence). The CDR3 has 15 residues. Trimming removed 3 bases from V and 0 bases from J, with 12 bases in between. The CDR3 spells CASSLSALSSYEQYF. The DNA for the CDR3 is TGTGCCAGCAGTTTGAGCGCCTTAAGCTCCTACGAGCAGTACTTC.

V is TRBV10-3 and J is TRBJ2-3; 8 bases line up with TRBD2. Germline trimming cut 7 bases from V and 5 bases from J; bases unmatched to any gene: 11. CDR1 and CDR2 from the germline V gene are ENHRY and SYGVKD. This CDR3 is built from 15 residues. CDR3 sequence: CAITPREGPGDTQYF. CDR3 DNA: TGTGCCATCACCCCCCGGGAGGGCCCCGGAGATACGCAGTATTTT.

The J gene is TRBJ2-1, the V gene TRBV20-1; D remains unclear. Germline V lookup: CDR1 DFQATT, CDR2 SNEGSKA (reference sequence). This CDR3 spans 14 amino acids. The ends were cut back, 1 base at V and 0 bases at J, with 7 bases in the middle. The CDR3 DNA sequence: TGCAGTGCTAGAGGCGCCGTCTCCTACAATGAGCAGTTCTTC. Protein sequence: CSARGAVSYNEQFF.

This clonotype occurred a few times. The chain combines TRBV12-3 or TRBV12-4 with TRBJ2-7, with 10 bases matching TRBD1. The V and J ends lost 1 base and 10 bases, in that order; junction bases with no gene match: 4. CDR3 length: 13 residues. DNA of the CDR3: TGTGCCAGCAGTTTAGGGACAGGGGGTCGCCAGTACGTC. Its protein is CASSLGTGGRQYV.

This chain links TRBV12-3 or TRBV12-4 with TRBJ2-1; maybe TRBD2 (5 bases). This CDR3 spans 17 amino acids. V was cut by 2 bases and J by 3 bases, with 17 bases left in between. CDR3: CASSLHRGTDLYNEQFF. As DNA, the CDR3 is TGTGCCAGCAGTTTACATCGGGGAACGGACCTCTACAATGAGCAGTTCTTC.

The J gene is TRBJ1-2, the V gene TRBV27; 7 bases are shared with TRBD1. The V gene's germline CDR1 is MNHEY and CDR2 SMNVEV (reference sequence). The CDR3 totals 13 residues. V trimming: 6 bases; J trimming: 6 bases; junction bases outside the gene matches: 7. The CDR3 sequence is CASRGPGGNGYTF. Written as DNA, the CDR3 is TGTGCCAGCAGAGGGCCAGGGGGGAATGGCTACACCTTC.

This clonotype was observed a few times. V and J are TRBV3-1 and TRBJ1-2, with TRBD1 identical over 7 bases. The CDR3 extends over 14 amino acids. V was pared by 2 bases and J by 7 bases, with 7 bases of the junction left unmatched. The germline V gene encodes CDR1 LGHDT and CDR2 YNNKEL (reference sequence). CDR3 region: CASSQQDRESGYTF. DNA for the CDR3: TGTGCCAGCAGCCAACAAGACAGGGAATCTGGCTACACCTTC.

This clonotype occurred a few times. This chain connects TRBV20-1 to TRBJ2-1; possibly TRBD2 for D (6 bases). Trimming took off 1 base at V and 2 bases at J, with 9 bases between the two ends. The CDR3 has 14 residues. Germline assignment: CDR1 DFQATT and CDR2 SNEGSKA (reference sequence). In nucleotides, the CDR3 is TGCAGTGCTAGAGCGGGAGACCCCTACAATGAGCAGTTCTTC. This sequence encodes CSARAGDPYNEQFF.

The chain has TRBV20-1 and TRBJ2-2; 11 positions agree with TRBD2. Germline CDR1 and CDR2: DFQATT and SNEGSKA (reference sequence). V trimming: 2 bases; J trimming: 1 base; junction bases outside the gene matches: 15. The CDR3 sequence is 20 residues long. CDR3: CSARSPALAGAIENTGELFF. The DNA of the CDR3 is TGCAGTGCTAGATCACCAGCACTAGCGGGAGCCATAGAGAACACCGGGGAGCTGTTTTTT.

This clonotype was picked up a small number of times. In nucleotides, the CDR3 is TGTGCCAGCAGTAGCGGGAGGTACGAGCAGTACTTC. This sequence encodes CASSSGRYEQYF. This chain connects TRBV25-1 to TRBJ2-7, with 9 bases that match TRBD2. V was pared by 5 bases and J by 4 bases, with 0 bases of the junction left unmatched. Per germline, CDR1 MGHDK and CDR2 SYGVNS. This CDR3 has 12 residues.

This clonotype showed up just a few times. The CDR3 DNA reads as TGTGCCATCAGTGAAGACAGAATGTACGAGCAGTACGTC. It specifies CAISEDRMYEQYV. The J gene is TRBJ2-7, the V gene TRBV10-3, with D perhaps TRBD1 (5 bases). This CDR3 is built from 13 residues. V lost 3 bases to trimming and J lost 4 bases, with 10 bases between them. The germline V gene has CDR1 ENHRY and CDR2 SYGVKD.

CDR3 sequence: CASSQGRGQGGANVLTF. The CDR3 region has the DNA TGTGCCAGCAGCCAAGGGCGGGGACAGGGGGGAGCCAACGTCCTGACTTTC. The chain uses TRBV4-2 and TRBJ2-6; 11 nucleotides agree with TRBD1. The CDR3 has 17 residues. The germline CDR1 and CDR2 sequences are LGHNA and YNFKEQ. Germline trimming cut 1 base from V and 7 bases from J; bases unmatched to any gene: 6.

The genes are TRBV24-1 and TRBJ1-3; tentatively, D is TRBD1 (5 bases). V lost 4 bases and J 0 bases, leaving 9 bases between the germline ends. This CDR3 spans 15 amino acids. Germline values: CDR1 KGHDR, CDR2 SFDVKD. The CDR3 DNA sequence: TGTGCCACCAGTGACCCAGGGACCTCTGGAAACACCATATATTTT. Translation: CATSDPGTSGNTIYF.

The chain joins TRBV7-2 to TRBJ2-1; D tentatively reads TRBD1 or TRBD2 (5 bases each). Trimming removed 4 bases at V and 7 bases at J, with 8 bases between. Germline V gene sequence: CDR1 SGHTA, CDR2 FQGNSA. The CDR3 length is 12 residues. The CDR3 loop reads CASSSRGNEQFF. The DNA for the CDR3 is TGTGCCAGCAGCTCGAGGGGAAATGAGCAGTTCTTC.

The gene calls are TRBV7-9 and TRBJ2-7; no clear D gene. CDR3 length equals 13 residues. With 5 bases removed from V and 0 bases from J, the gap between germline ends came to 8 bases. Germline-derived CDR1 and CDR2 are SEHNR and FQNEAQ (reference sequence). Here the CDR3 reads CASSPQVSYEQYF. For the CDR3, the DNA is TGTGCCAGCAGCCCTCAGGTCTCCTACGAGCAGTACTTC.

In its sample, this clonotype was seen a few times. The rearrangement joins TRBV7-9 to TRBJ2-7, with D possibly matching TRBD2 (6 bases). The CDR3 spans 14 residues. The V end was cut by 5 bases, the J end by 5 bases, with 16 bases between. The germline CDR1 and CDR2 sequences are SEHNR and FQNEAQ (reference sequence). CDR3 region: CASSHGGRFDEQYF. Here the CDR3 DNA reads TGTGCCAGCAGCCACGGGGGTCGGTTCGACGAGCAGTACTTC.

J is TRBJ2-5 and V is TRBV7-9; 7 positions agree with TRBD1. Germline V gene data show CDR1 as SEHNR and CDR2 as FQNEAQ (reference sequence). The V and J ends lost 8 bases and 3 bases, in that order; junction bases with no gene match: 9. The CDR3 consists of 14 residues. In DNA form, the CDR3 reads TGTGCCAGCCAGAAGGGGGCTAGTGAAGAGACCCAGTACTTC. Its protein product is CASQKGASEETQYF.

This clonotype was detected only a few times. The CDR3 sequence: CSARDRGGRAGYNEQFF. DNA for the CDR3: TGCAGTGCTAGAGATCGTGGCGGGAGGGCCGGCTACAATGAGCAGTTCTTC. The chain carries TRBV20-1 and TRBJ2-1; 9 nucleotides line up with TRBD2. J was trimmed by 3 bases and V by 0 bases; bases with no gene match: 9. The CDR3 sequence is 17 residues long. CDR1 and CDR2 (germline): DFQATT, SNEGSKA (reference sequence).

The J gene is TRBJ2-7, the V gene TRBV27, with a weak D call TRBD2 (6 bases). The germline V gene has CDR1 MNHEY and CDR2 SMNVEV (reference sequence). The CDR3 loop spans 15 amino acids. With 6 bases removed from V and 7 bases from J, the gap between germline ends came to 22 bases. CDR3 DNA sequence: TGTGCCAGCAGAGCCCCCGGTCGCCTAGCGAGTGAGCAGTACTTC. Translating gives CASRAPGRLASEQYF.

This clonotype was picked up a small number of times. V is TRBV7-9 and J is TRBJ1-1, with unresolved D. Trimming cost V 3 bases and J 0 bases, with 8 bases left between them. Germline V gene lookup returns CDR1 SEHNR and CDR2 FQNEAQ (reference sequence). The CDR3 sequence is 14 residues long. Here the CDR3 DNA reads TGTGCCAGCAGCTTCGAACAGCTGAACACTGAAGCTTTCTTT. It encodes CASSFEQLNTEAFF.

The chain is built from TRBV25-1 and TRBJ2-7; 7 positions agree with TRBD2. CDR3 length: 21 residues. Germline V gives CDR1 MGHDK, CDR2 SYGVNS. Unmatched junction bases numbered 23, after V lost 1 base and J lost 2 bases. The CDR3 spells CASSEWFSGGSSGLPPYEQYF. CDR3 nucleotide sequence: TGTGCCAGCAGTGAATGGTTCTCCGGGGGGAGTAGCGGGCTTCCCCCCTACGAGCAGTACTTC.

This clonotype has just a few counts. This rearrangement joins TRBV27 to TRBJ2-7; D call uncertain. Trimming stripped 6 bases from V and 6 bases from J, with 6 bases between. The CDR3 sequence is 10 residues long. Germline V gene lookup returns CDR1 MNHEY and CDR2 SMNVEV (reference sequence). CDR3 bases: TGTGCCAGCAGGGTGGGCGAGCAGTACGTC. It specifies CASRVGEQYV.